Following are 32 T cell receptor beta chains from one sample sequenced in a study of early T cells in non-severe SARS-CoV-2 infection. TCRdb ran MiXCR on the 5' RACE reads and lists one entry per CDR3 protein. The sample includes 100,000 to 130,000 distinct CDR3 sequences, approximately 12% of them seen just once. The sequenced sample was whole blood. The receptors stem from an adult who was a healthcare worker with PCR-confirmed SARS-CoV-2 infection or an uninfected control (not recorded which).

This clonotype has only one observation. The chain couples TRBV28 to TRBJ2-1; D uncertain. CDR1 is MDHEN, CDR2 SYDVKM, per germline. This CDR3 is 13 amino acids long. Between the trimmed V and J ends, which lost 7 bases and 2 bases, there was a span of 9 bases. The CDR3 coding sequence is TGTGCCAGCACCCCGGTCACCTACAATGAGCAGTTCTTC. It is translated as CASTPVTYNEQFF.

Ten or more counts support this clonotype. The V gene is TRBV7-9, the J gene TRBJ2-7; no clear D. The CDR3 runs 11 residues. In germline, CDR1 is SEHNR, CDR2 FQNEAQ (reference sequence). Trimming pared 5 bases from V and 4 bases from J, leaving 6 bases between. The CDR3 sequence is CASSPSYEQYF. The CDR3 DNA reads TGTGCCAGCAGCCCTAGTTACGAGCAGTACTTC.

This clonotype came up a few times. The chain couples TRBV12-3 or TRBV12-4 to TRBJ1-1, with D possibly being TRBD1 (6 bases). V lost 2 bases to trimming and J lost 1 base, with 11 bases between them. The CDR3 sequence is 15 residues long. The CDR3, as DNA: TGTGCCAGCAGTTTAAACAGGGTCGGGAACACTGAAGCTTTCTTT. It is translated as CASSLNRVGNTEAFF.

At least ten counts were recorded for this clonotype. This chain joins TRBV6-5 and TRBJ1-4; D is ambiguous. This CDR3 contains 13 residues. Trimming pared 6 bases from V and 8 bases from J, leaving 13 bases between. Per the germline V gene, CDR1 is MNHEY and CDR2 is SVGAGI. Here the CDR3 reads CASSSAGWEKLFF. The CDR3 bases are TGTGCCAGCAGCTCAGCGGGTTGGGAAAAACTGTTTTTT.

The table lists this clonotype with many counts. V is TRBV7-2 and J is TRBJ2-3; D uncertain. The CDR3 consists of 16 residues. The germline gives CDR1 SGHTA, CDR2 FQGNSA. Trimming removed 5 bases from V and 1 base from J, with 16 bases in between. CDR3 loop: CASSPLGGTRTDTQYF. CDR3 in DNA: TGTGCCAGCAGCCCCCTGGGCGGTACCCGCACAGATACGCAGTATTTT.

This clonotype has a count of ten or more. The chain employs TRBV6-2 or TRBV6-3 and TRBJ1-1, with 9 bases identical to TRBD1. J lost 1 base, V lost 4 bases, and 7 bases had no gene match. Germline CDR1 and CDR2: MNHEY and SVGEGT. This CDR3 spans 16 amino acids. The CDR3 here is CASSSSPGQGNTEAFF. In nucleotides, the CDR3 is TGTGCCAGCAGTTCCTCTCCGGGACAGGGGAACACTGAAGCTTTCTTT.

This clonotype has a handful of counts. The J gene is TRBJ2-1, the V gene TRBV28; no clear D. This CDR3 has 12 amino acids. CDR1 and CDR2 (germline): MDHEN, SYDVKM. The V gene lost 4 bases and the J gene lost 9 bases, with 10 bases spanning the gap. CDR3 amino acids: CASSSDRPEQFF. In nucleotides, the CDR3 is TGTGCCAGCAGTTCGGATCGGCCTGAGCAGTTCTTC.

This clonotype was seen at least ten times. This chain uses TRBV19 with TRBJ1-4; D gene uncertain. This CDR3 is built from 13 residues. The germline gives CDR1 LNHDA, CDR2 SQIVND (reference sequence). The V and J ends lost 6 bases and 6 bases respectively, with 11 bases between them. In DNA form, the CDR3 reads TGTGCCAGTAGAGGCCCTCCTTATGAAAAACTGTTTTTT. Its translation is CASRGPPYEKLFF.

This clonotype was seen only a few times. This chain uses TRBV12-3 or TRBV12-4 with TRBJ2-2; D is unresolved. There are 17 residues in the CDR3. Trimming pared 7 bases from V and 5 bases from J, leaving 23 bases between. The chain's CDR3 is CASTPSRRTHLTGELFF. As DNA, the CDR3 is TGTGCCAGCACCCCAAGTAGGCGCACGCACCTGACCGGGGAGCTGTTTTTT.

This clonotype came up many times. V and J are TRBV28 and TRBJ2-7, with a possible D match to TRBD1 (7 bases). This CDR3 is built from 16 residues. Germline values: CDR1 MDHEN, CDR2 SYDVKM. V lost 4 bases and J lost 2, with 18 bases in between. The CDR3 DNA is TGTGCCAGCAGTTGGGGACTCCCAGGGGGAACCTACGAGCAGTACTTC. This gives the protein CASSWGLPGGTYEQYF.

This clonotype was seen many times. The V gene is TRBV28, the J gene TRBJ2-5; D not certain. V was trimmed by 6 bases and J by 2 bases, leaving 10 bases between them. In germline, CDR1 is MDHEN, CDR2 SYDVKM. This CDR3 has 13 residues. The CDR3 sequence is CASSPLIQETQYF. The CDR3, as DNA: TGTGCCAGCAGCCCGCTCATTCAAGAGACCCAGTACTTC. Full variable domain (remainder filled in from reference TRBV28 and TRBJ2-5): DVKVTQSSRYLVKRTGEKVFLECVQDMDHENMFWYRQDPGLGLRLIYFSYDVKMKEKGDIPEGYSVSREKKERFSLILESASTNQTSMYLCASSPLIQETQYFGPGTRLLVL.

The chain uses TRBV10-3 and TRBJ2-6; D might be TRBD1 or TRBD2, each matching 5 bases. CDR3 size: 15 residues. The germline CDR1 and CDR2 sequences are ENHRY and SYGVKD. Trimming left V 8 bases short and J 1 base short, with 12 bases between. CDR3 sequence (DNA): TGTGCCATCCGGGGCCGGGCATCTGGGGCCAACGTCCTGACTTTC. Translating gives CAIRGRASGANVLTF.

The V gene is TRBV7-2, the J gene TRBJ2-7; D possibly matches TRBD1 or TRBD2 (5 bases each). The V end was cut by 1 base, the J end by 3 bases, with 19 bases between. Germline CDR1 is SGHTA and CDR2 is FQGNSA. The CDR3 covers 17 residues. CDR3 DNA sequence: TGTGCCAGCAGCTTAGGTCGGTTTTGGGACGGTCTCTACGAGCAGTACTTC. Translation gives CASSLGRFWDGLYEQYF.

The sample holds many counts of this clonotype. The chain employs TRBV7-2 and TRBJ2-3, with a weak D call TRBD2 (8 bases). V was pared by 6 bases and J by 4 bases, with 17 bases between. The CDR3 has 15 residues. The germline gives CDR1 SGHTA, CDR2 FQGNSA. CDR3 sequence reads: CASSPLAGQPDTQYF. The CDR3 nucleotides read TGTGCCAGCAGTCCCTTAGCGGGACAGCCAGATACGCAGTATTTT.

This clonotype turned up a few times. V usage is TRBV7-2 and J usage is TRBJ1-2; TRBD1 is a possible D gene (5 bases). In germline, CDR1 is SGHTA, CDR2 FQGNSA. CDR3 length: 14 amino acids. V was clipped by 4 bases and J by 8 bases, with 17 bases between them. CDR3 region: CASSWSRQGGGYTF. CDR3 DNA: TGTGCCAGCAGCTGGAGTAGGCAGGGCGGCGGCTACACCTTC.

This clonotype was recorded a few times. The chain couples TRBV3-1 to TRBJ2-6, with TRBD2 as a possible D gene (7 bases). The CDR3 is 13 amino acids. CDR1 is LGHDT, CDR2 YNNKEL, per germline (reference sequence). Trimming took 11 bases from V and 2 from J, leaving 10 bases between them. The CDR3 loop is CAAGAPGANVLTF. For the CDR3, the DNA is TGTGCCGCGGGGGCGCCTGGGGCCAACGTCCTGACTTTC. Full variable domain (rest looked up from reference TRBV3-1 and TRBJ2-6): DTAVSQTPKYLVTQMGNDKSIKCEQNLGHDTMYWYKQDSKKFLKIMFSYNNKELIINETVPNRFSPKSPDKAHLNLHINSLELGDSAVYFCAAGAPGANVLTFGAGSRLTVL.

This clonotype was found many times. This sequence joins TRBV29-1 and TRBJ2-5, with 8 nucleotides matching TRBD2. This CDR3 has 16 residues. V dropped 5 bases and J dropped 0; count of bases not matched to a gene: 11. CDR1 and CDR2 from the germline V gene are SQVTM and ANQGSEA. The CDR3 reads CSVKELADLYQETQYF. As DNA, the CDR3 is TGCAGCGTTAAGGAACTAGCGGACTTGTACCAAGAGACCCAGTACTTC. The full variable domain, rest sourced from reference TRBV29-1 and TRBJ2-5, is SAVISQKPSRDICQRGTSLTIQCQVDSQVTMMFWYRQQPGQSLTLIATANQGSEATYESGFVIDKFPISRPNLTFSTLTVSNMSPEDSSIYLCSVKELADLYQETQYFGPGTRLLVL.

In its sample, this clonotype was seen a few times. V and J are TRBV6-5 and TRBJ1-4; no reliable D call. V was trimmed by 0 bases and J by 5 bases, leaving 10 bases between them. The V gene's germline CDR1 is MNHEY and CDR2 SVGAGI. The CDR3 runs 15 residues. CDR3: CASSYSGSENEKLFF. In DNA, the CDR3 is TGTGCCAGCAGTTACTCAGGGTCAGAAAATGAAAAACTGTTTTTT.

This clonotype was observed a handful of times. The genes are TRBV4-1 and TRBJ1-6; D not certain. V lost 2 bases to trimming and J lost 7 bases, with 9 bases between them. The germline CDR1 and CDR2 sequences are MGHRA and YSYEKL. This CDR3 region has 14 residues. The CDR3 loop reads CASSQKLVNSPLHF. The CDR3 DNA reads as TGCGCCAGCAGCCAAAAACTTGTCAATTCACCCCTCCACTTT.

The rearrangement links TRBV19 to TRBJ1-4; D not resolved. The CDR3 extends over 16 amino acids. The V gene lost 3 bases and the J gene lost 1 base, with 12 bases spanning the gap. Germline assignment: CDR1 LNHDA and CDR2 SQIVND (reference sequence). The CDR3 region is CASSMTWFGTNEKLFF. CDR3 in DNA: TGTGCCAGTAGTATGACCTGGTTTGGAACTAATGAAAAACTGTTTTTT.

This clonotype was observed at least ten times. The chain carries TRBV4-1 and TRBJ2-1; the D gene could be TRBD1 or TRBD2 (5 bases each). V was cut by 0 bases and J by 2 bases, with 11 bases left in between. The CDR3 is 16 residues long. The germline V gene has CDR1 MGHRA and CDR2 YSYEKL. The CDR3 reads CASSQDRGRPYNEQFF. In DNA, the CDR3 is TGCGCCAGCAGCCAAGATCGGGGCCGCCCCTACAATGAGCAGTTCTTC.

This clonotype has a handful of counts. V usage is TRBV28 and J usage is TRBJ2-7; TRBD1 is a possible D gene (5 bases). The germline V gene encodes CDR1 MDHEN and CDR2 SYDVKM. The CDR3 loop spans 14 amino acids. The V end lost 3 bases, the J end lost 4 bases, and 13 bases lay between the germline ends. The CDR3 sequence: CASSFIGKGYEQYF. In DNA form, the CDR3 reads TGTGCCAGCAGTTTTATTGGAAAGGGGTACGAGCAGTACTTC.

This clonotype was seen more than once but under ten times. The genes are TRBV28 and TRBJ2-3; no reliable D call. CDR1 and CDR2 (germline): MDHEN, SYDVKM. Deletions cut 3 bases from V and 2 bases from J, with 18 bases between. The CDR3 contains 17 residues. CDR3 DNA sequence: TGTGCCAGCAGTTTTCCTGTAGGACCGGAAGCCACAGATACGCAGTATTTT. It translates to CASSFPVGPEATDTQYF.

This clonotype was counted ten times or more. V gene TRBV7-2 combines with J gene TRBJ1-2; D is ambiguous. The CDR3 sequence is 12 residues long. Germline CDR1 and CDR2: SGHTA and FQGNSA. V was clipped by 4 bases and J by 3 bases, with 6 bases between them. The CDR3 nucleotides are TGTGCCAGCAGCTGGGCAGACTATGGCTACACCTTC. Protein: CASSWADYGYTF.

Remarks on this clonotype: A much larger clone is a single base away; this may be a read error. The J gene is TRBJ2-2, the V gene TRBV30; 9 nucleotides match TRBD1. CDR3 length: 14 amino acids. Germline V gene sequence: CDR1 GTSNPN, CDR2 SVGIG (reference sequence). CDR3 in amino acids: CAYGQGSLAGELLF. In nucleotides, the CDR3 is TGTGCCTATGGACAGGGGAGTTTGGCCGGGGAGCTGCTTTTT.

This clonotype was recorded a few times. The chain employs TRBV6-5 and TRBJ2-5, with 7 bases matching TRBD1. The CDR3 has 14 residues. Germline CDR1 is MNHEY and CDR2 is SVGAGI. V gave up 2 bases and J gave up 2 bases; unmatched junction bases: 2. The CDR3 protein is CASSYRGQQETQYF. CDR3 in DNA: TGTGCCAGCAGTTACAGGGGGCAACAAGAGACCCAGTACTTC.

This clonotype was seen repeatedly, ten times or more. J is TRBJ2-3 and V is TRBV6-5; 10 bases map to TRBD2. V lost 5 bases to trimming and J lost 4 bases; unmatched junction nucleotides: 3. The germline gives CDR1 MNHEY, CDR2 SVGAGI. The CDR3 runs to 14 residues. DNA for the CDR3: TGTGCCAGCAGTCAGCGGGAGGGAGCAGATACGCAGTATTTT. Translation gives CASSQREGADTQYF.

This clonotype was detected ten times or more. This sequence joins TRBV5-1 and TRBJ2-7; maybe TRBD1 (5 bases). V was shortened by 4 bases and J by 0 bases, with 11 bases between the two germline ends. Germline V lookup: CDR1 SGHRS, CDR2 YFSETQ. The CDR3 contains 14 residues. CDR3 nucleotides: TGCGCCAGCAGCGCCCGACAGCCCTCCTACGAGCAGTACTTC. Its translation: CASSARQPSYEQYF.

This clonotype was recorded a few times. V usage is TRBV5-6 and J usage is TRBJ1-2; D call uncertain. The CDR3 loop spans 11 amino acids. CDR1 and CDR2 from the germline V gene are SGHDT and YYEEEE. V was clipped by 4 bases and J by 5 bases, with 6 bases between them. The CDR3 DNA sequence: TGTGCCAGCAGCCTCGCTTATGGCTACACCTTC. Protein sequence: CASSLAYGYTF.

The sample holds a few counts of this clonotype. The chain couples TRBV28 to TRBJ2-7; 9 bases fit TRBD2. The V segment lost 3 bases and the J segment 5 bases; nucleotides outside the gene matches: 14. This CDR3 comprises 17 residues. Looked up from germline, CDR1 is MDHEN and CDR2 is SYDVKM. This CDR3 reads CASSLSSGRRIGNEQYF. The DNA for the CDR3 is TGTGCCAGCAGTTTGAGTAGCGGGAGACGAATCGGCAACGAGCAGTACTTC.

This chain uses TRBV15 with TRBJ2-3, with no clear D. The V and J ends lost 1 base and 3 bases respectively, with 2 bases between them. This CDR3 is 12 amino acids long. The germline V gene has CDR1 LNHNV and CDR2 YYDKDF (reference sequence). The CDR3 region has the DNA TGTGCCACCAGCAGAGTGACAGATACGCAGTATTTT. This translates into CATSRVTDTQYF.

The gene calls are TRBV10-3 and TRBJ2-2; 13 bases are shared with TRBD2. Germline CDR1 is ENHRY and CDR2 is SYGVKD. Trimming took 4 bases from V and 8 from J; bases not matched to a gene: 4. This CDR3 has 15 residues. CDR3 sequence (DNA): TGTGCCATCAGTGGGCGGACTAGCGGGAGTGGGGAGCTGTTTTTT. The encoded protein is CAISGRTSGSGELFF.